These 31 T cell receptor beta chains were sequenced from one sample in a study of CD8 T cells in ankylosing spondylitis. One entry per CDR3 protein, called by TCRdb with MiXCR from the 5' RACE reads. This table holds some 700,000 distinct CDR3 sequences, under 20% found once. These receptors' targets are unknown. Study results and caveats: A motif in TCR beta, a set of eight highly homologous variants, appeared characteristic of ankylosing spondylitis blood.

Source material: blood, either unsorted or a sorted T cell fraction (not recorded which). Every receptor here comes from a male donor with ankylosing spondylitis.

The chain recombines TRBV6-4 with TRBJ2-5; D not resolved. The CDR3 extends over 12 amino acids. Trimming took 2 bases from V and 7 from J, leaving 8 bases between them. From germline, CDR1 is MRHNA and CDR2 SNTAGT. CDR3 nucleotides: TGTGCCAGCAGTGACACCGCCGGGACCCAGTACTTC. It translates to CASSDTAGTQYF.

The chain uses TRBV7-2 and TRBJ1-1; 9 bases match TRBD1. Germline lookup yields CDR1 SGHTA and CDR2 FQGNSA. The CDR3 sequence is 17 residues long. Written as DNA, the CDR3 is TGTGTCCCCCGCACCTATAACAGGGGGCTAGTGAACACTGAAGCTTTCTTT. Translation gives CVPRTYNRGLVNTEAFF.

This chain uses TRBV28 with TRBJ2-3; 9 bases agree with TRBD1. The CDR3 extends over 13 amino acids. Trimming cost V 11 bases and J 3 bases; bases outside gene matches: 6. CDR1 is MDHEN and CDR2 is SYDVKM in the germline V gene. CDR3 nucleotides: TGTGCCGGCCGGGGACAGGGTACAGATACGCAGTATTTT. Translated: CAGRGQGTDTQYF.

The CDR3 loop reads CASSSTGGLDEQYF. CDR3 DNA sequence: TGCGCCAGCAGCTCTACAGGGGGCTTGGACGAGCAGTACTTC. The rearrangement links TRBV5-1 to TRBJ2-7; 9 bases align to TRBD1. Trimming at V came to 3 bases and at J to 5 bases, leaving 6 bases not matched to a gene. The CDR3 length is 14 residues. Germline V lookup: CDR1 SGHRS, CDR2 YFSETQ.

The chain is built from TRBV4-2 and TRBJ2-2; 11 nucleotides align to TRBD2. Trimming cost V 2 bases and J 7 bases; bases outside gene matches: 6. Germline CDR1 and CDR2: LGHNA and YNFKEQ. The CDR3 contains 16 residues. CDR3 region: CASSQSLSGRDGELFF. The DNA of the CDR3 is TGTGCCAGCAGCCAATCCCTTAGCGGGAGGGACGGGGAGCTGTTTTTT.

V is TRBV6-1 and J is TRBJ2-1, with 8 bases lining up with TRBD1. V shed 3 bases and J 9 bases; nucleotides not matched to a gene: 4. From germline, CDR1 is MNHNS and CDR2 SASEGT. This CDR3 contains 13 residues. CDR3 in amino acids: CASSDRDRGEQFF. The CDR3 coding sequence is TGTGCCAGCAGTGACAGAGACAGGGGTGAGCAGTTCTTC.

This rearrangement joins TRBV20-1 to TRBJ2-1, with 9 bases aligning to TRBD2. Germline CDR1 reads DFQATT; CDR2 reads SNEGSKA (reference sequence). Trimming removed 4 bases from V and 7 bases from J; junction bases left unmatched: 11. There are 15 residues in the CDR3. CDR3 nucleotide sequence: TGCAGTGCTAAGAGGTCGGTAGCGGGAGATAATGAGCAGTTCTTC. This translates into CSAKRSVAGDNEQFF.

V and J are TRBV30 and TRBJ2-7; D possibly corresponds to TRBD1 (6 bases). Trimming took off 5 bases at V and 0 bases at J, with 14 bases between the two ends. In germline, CDR1 is GTSNPN, CDR2 SVGIG (reference sequence). This CDR3 contains 14 residues. This CDR3 is CAWEDSLDSYEQYF. The CDR3 coding sequence is TGTGCCTGGGAGGACAGCCTTGACTCCTACGAGCAGTACTTC.

This clonotype was detected a few times. This chain joins TRBV5-1 and TRBJ2-1, with 8 nucleotides matching TRBD1. The length of the CDR3 is 17 residues. Germline CDR1 SGHRS, CDR2 YFSETQ. The junction had 10 bases not matched to a gene; V was cut back by 3 bases and J by 2 bases. CDR3 nucleotide sequence: TGCGCCAGCAGCTCGGGCTGGCAGGGGGCGGCCTACAATGAGCAGTTCTTC. Its protein product is CASSSGWQGAAYNEQFF. Together with reference TRBV5-1 and TRBJ2-1, the CDR3 gives the full variable domain: KAGVTQTPRYLIKTRGQQVTLSCSPISGHRSVSWYQQTPGQGLQFLFEYFSETQRNKGNFPGRFSGRQFSNSRSEMNVSTLELGDSALYLCASSSGWQGAAYNEQFFGPGTRLTVL.

The chain has TRBV7-2 and TRBJ1-2; weak D call: TRBD1 (6 bases). CDR3 length equals 15 residues. Germline V CDR1 and CDR2: SGHTA, FQGNSA. Deletions cut 0 bases from V and 6 bases from J, with 14 bases between. As DNA, the CDR3 is TGTGCCAGCAGCTTAGCTGTCTTCGGGGGGCATGGCTACACCTTC. Amino acids: CASSLAVFGGHGYTF.

The table lists this clonotype with a few counts. The CDR3 loop is CASSRGEGALSEQYF. CDR3 DNA: TGCGCCAGCAGCCGCGGCGAGGGGGCGCTCAGCGAGCAGTACTTC. This chain links TRBV4-1 with TRBJ2-7, with 7 bases matching TRBD1. The V gene's germline CDR1 is MGHRA and CDR2 YSYEKL. Unmatched junction bases numbered 12, after V lost 4 bases and J lost 6 bases. The CDR3 is made up of 15 amino acids.

V is TRBV20-1 and J is TRBJ1-6, with TRBD1 as a possible D gene (5 bases). Germline CDR1 reads DFQATT; CDR2 reads SNEGSKA (reference sequence). CDR3 length: 13 residues. V was clipped by 6 bases and J by 9 bases, with 15 bases between them. Here the CDR3 reads CSASSWTPSPLHF. CDR3 DNA sequence: TGCAGTGCCTCAAGCTGGACACCTTCACCCCTCCACTTT.

This rearrangement joins TRBV5-6 to TRBJ1-2; 9 positions match TRBD1. CDR1 and CDR2 (germline): SGHDT, YYEEEE. The CDR3 contains 16 residues. The J segment lost 8 bases and the V segment lost 0 bases, leaving 11 bases of the junction unmatched. The CDR3 DNA sequence: TGTGCCAGCAGCTTGGATGTGACAGGGGGTATCGAAGGCTACACCTTC. Amino acids: CASSLDVTGGIEGYTF.

This clonotype was picked up a small number of times. The rearrangement joins TRBV5-1 to TRBJ2-7, with a tentative D call TRBD2 (5 bases). The CDR3 sequence is 17 residues long. Germline lookup yields CDR1 SGHRS and CDR2 YFSETQ. V was shortened by 2 bases and J by 0 bases, with 18 bases between the two germline ends. CDR3 sequence (DNA): TGCGCCAGCAGCTTAGGGAGACCCGGCCTAGACTCCTACGAGCAGTACTTC. It encodes CASSLGRPGLDSYEQYF.

This clonotype was counted at least ten times. The chain links TRBV12-3 or TRBV12-4 to TRBJ1-1; 8 nucleotides align to TRBD1. V trimming: 5 bases; J trimming: 5 bases; junction bases outside the gene matches: 7. The CDR3 is 14 amino acids. CDR3 amino acids: CASSQGARRTEAFF. DNA of the CDR3: TGTGCCAGCAGTCAGGGGGCGCGAAGAACTGAAGCTTTCTTT.

The sample holds a few counts of this clonotype. This chain links TRBV11-2 with TRBJ2-2, with 7 bases matching TRBD2. Germline CDR1 reads SGHAT; CDR2 reads FQNNGV. The CDR3 has 16 residues. V shed 3 bases and J 3 bases; nucleotides not matched to a gene: 7. The CDR3 here is CASSLRDGGDTGELFF. Here the CDR3 DNA reads TGTGCCAGCAGCTTGCGGGATGGGGGGGACACCGGGGAGCTGTTTTTT.

This clonotype was recorded a few times. The chain uses TRBV7-6 and TRBJ2-1; TRBD2 matches at 9 bases. V lost 4 bases, J lost 8 bases, and 9 bases stayed unmatched. The CDR3 totals 15 residues. Germline V gives CDR1 SGHVS, CDR2 FNYEAQ. CDR3 bases: TGTGCCAGCAGCTCCTTAGCGGGGGTTGTCTATGAGCAGTTCTTC. Protein sequence: CASSSLAGVVYEQFF.

The rearrangement joins TRBV12-3 or TRBV12-4 to TRBJ2-7, with no clear D. Trimming left V 6 bases short and J 2 bases short, with 14 bases between. There are 14 residues in the CDR3. Here the CDR3 reads CASSKDTLTYEQYF. The CDR3 DNA reads as TGTGCCAGCAGCAAAGATACACTTACCTACGAGCAGTACTTC.

The chain couples TRBV7-2 to TRBJ1-1; maybe TRBD1 (6 bases). This CDR3 is 15 amino acids long. Germline V CDR1 and CDR2: SGHTA, FQGNSA. V was clipped by 4 bases and J by 4 bases, with 16 bases between them. CDR3 DNA: TGTGCCAGCAGCTGGGACATATCTGCCGGCACTGAAGCTTTCTTT. Its protein product is CASSWDISAGTEAFF.

The chain uses TRBV27 and TRBJ2-7; no reliable D call. Germline CDR1 reads MNHEY; CDR2 reads SMNVEV (reference sequence). The CDR3 covers 12 residues. V lost 7 bases to trimming and J lost 6 bases, with 13 bases between them. CDR3 DNA sequence: TGTGCCAGCAAAACCTATGGCTCCGAGCAGTACTTC. This encodes CASKTYGSEQYF.

In this sample, this clonotype turned up a few times. The chain joins TRBV4-3 to TRBJ1-3; 10 bases map to TRBD1. V lost 1 base, J lost 0 bases, and 6 bases stayed unmatched. The CDR3 is 18 residues long. Looked up from germline, CDR1 is LGHNA and CDR2 is YSLEER. This CDR3 reads CASSQAGQGYSSGNTIYF. The CDR3 nucleotides are TGCGCCAGCAGCCAAGCGGGACAGGGGTATTCCTCTGGAAACACCATATATTTT.

This clonotype was recorded at least ten times. The chain recombines TRBV12-3 or TRBV12-4 with TRBJ2-7, with D uncertain. Trimming cost V 6 bases and J 9 bases, with 15 bases left between them. This CDR3 has 12 amino acids. The CDR3 DNA reads as TGTGCCAGCAGCCTACCTCCCTCGGGGCAGTACTTC. This sequence encodes CASSLPPSGQYF.

V and J are TRBV29-1 and TRBJ1-4; D call uncertain. The V end was cut by 5 bases, the J end by 7 bases, with 11 bases between. Germline-derived CDR1 and CDR2 are SQVTM and ANQGSEA. This CDR3 is built from 12 residues. CDR3 coding DNA: TGCAGCGTTTCGGACGATCGTGAAAAACTGTTTTTT. Its translation: CSVSDDREKLFF.

This clonotype was detected a few times. This rearrangement joins TRBV4-3 to TRBJ2-2; the match to TRBD2 covers 9 bases. Germline V gene lookup returns CDR1 LGHNA and CDR2 YSLEER. The V segment lost 8 bases and the J segment 6 bases; nucleotides outside the gene matches: 7. This CDR3 contains 14 residues. The CDR3 DNA reads TGCGCCAGCTCGACCCTAGCGGGACCCGGGGAGCTGTTTTTT. Its translation: CASSTLAGPGELFF.

The V gene is TRBV27, the J gene TRBJ2-1; 16 nucleotides match TRBD2. The CDR3 covers 16 residues. The V and J ends lost 6 bases and 15 bases, in that order; junction bases with no gene match: 14. Germline V gene data show CDR1 as MNHEY and CDR2 as SMNVEV (reference sequence). The CDR3 region is CASRPSGTSGGAVMFF. Here the CDR3 DNA reads TGTGCCAGCAGGCCCTCCGGGACTAGCGGGGGGGCAGTGATGTTCTTC.

This clonotype was seen a handful of times. The CDR3 DNA is TGTGCCAGCAGTTTTTGGACACCGAGTACGGGCTACACCTTC. It encodes CASSFWTPSTGYTF. V usage is TRBV28 and J usage is TRBJ1-2; TRBD1 might be the D (5 bases). This CDR3 is built from 14 residues. The germline V gene has CDR1 MDHEN and CDR2 SYDVKM. Trimming left V 3 bases short and J 8 bases short, with 16 bases between.

This clonotype has ten or more counts. V and J are TRBV20-1 and TRBJ2-1; D remains ambiguous. Germline CDR1 is DFQATT and CDR2 is SNEGSKA (reference sequence). This CDR3 contains 12 residues. V lost 4 bases to trimming and J lost 5 bases, with 9 bases between them. The CDR3: CSAMVLHNEQFF. CDR3 coding DNA: TGCAGTGCTATGGTACTTCACAATGAGCAGTTCTTC.

This clonotype was counted a few times. V and J are TRBV7-9 and TRBJ1-3; 7 bases agree with TRBD1. Germline CDR1 and CDR2: SEHNR and FQNEAQ (reference sequence). V lost 5 bases and J lost 2; bases outside the gene matches: 9. The CDR3 sequence is 16 residues long. The CDR3 sequence is CASSLQTGVTGNTIYF. CDR3 bases: TGTGCCAGCAGCCTTCAAACAGGGGTAACTGGAAACACCATATATTTT.

The CDR3: CASSHDPSSYNEQFF. The CDR3 nucleotides read TGCGCCAGCAGCCACGACCCAAGCTCCTACAATGAGCAGTTCTTC. The chain joins TRBV4-1 to TRBJ2-1; D gene uncertain. This CDR3 contains 15 residues. Germline V lookup: CDR1 MGHRA, CDR2 YSYEKL. The V and J ends lost 3 bases and 0 bases respectively, with 9 bases between them.

The V call is TRBV9, the J call TRBJ1-5; D remains unclear. With 4 bases removed from V and 3 bases from J, the gap between germline ends came to 11 bases. CDR1 SGDLS and CDR2 YYNGEE come from the germline V gene. CDR3 size: 14 residues. The CDR3 here is CASSSDGDNQPQHF. The CDR3 coding sequence is TGTGCCAGCAGCTCGGACGGGGACAATCAGCCCCAGCATTTT.

This clonotype was found a few times. This chain uses TRBV29-1 with TRBJ1-1, with 8 bases aligning to TRBD1. Germline trimming cut 7 bases from V and 3 bases from J; bases unmatched to any gene: 10. The CDR3 covers 14 residues. Germline loops: CDR1 SQVTM, CDR2 ANQGSEA. Written as DNA, the CDR3 is TGCAGCGACAGATCTGCAGGGGGCTACACTGAAGCTTTCTTT. This gives the protein CSDRSAGGYTEAFF.